These 17 T cell receptor beta chains were sequenced from one sample in a study of human T cells and chemical hapten exposure. Time point specified: patch test 3, about 24 weeks after DPC sensitization. Treatment indicated: therapeutic diphenylcyclopropenone sensitization with weekly scalp DPC. TCRdb itself ran the RACE reads through MiXCR, one entry per CDR3 protein. The table includes some 84,000 distinct CDR3 sequences, less than 14% detected once. Source: whole blood, taken in connection with sensitization to the hapten diphenylcyclopropenone (DPC). Receptor source: a woman in her 50s with alopecia areata. Some clones in this sample may be carry-over from other donors' samples.

The rearrangement uses TRBV20-1 and TRBJ2-2; D call uncertain. Germline CDR1 DFQATT, CDR2 SNEGSKA (reference sequence). V was shortened by 5 bases and J by 2 bases, with 9 bases between the two germline ends. This CDR3 contains 13 residues. The CDR3 sequence: CSAYSVNTGELFF. DNA of the CDR3: TGCAGTGCTTACAGTGTCAACACCGGGGAGCTGTTTTTT.

This clonotype was counted ten times or more. The rearrangement uses TRBV21-1 and TRBJ2-7. TRBV21-1 is listed as a pseudogene. The CDR3 consists of 14 residues. CDR3 residues: CASSNWAVSYEQYF. The CDR3 region has the DNA TGTGCCAGCAGCAACTGGGCAGTATCCTACGAGCAGTACTTC.

The chain carries TRBV28 and TRBJ2-1; a possible D gene is TRBD2 (6 bases). Trimming stripped 2 bases from V and 6 bases from J, with 11 bases between. The V gene's germline CDR1 is MDHEN and CDR2 SYDVKM. The CDR3 runs to 14 residues. The CDR3 bases are TGTGCCAGCAGTTTAGGGGGGAGCCTCAATGAGCAGTTCTTC. Translated: CASSLGGSLNEQFF.

This clonotype turned up a few times. This chain connects TRBV7-6 to TRBJ2-3; TRBD1 matches at 10 bases. After removal of 5 bases from V and 3 bases from J, the junction contained 8 bases not matched to a gene. Germline CDR1 reads SGHVS; CDR2 reads FNYEAQ. CDR3 length: 16 amino acids. The CDR3 reads CASSLQTGGLTDTQYF. DNA for the CDR3: TGTGCCAGCAGCCTACAGACAGGGGGCTTAACAGATACGCAGTATTTT.

V gene TRBV12-3 or TRBV12-4 combines with J gene TRBJ1-5; a possible D gene is TRBD1 (6 bases). The ends were cut back, 3 bases at V and 5 bases at J, with 8 bases in the middle. The CDR3 contains 13 residues. This chain's CDR3 is CASSFRGDQPQHF. Written as DNA, the CDR3 is TGTGCCAGCAGTTTTAGGGGGGATCAGCCCCAGCATTTT.

A remark on this clonotype: This may arise from a read error, as a much more abundant clone is one base away. The chain is built from TRBV27 and TRBJ1-1; 7 bases align to TRBD1. Germline V gene data show CDR1 as MNHEY and CDR2 as SMNVEV (reference sequence). The CDR3 is 13 residues long. The CDR3 is CVSRGQPHTEAFF. CDR3 nucleotide sequence: TGTGTCAGCAGGGGACAGCCCCACACTGAAGCTTTCTTT.

This clonotype occurred many times. V is TRBV20-1 and J is TRBJ1-2, with TRBD1 identical over 8 bases. Germline V gene sequence: CDR1 DFQATT, CDR2 SNEGSKA (reference sequence). V was clipped by 5 bases and J by 4 bases; unmatched bases: 6. The CDR3 spans 13 residues. CDR3 DNA: TGCAGTGCTGGGCGGACAGGGCCCTATGGCTACACCTTC. Its protein is CSAGRTGPYGYTF.

This clonotype was seen repeatedly, ten times or more. This rearrangement joins TRBV5-1 to TRBJ1-1, with 10 bases fitting TRBD1. Germline lookup yields CDR1 SGHRS and CDR2 YFSETQ. The CDR3 has 15 amino acids. V was clipped by 4 bases and J by 4 bases; unmatched bases: 7. CDR3 nucleotide sequence: TGCGCCAGCAGCAACCGACAGGGGGCGAGCACTGAAGCTTTCTTT. Its translation: CASSNRQGASTEAFF.

This clonotype was found a few times. This rearrangement joins TRBV6-2 or TRBV6-3 to TRBJ2-1; 9 bases map to TRBD2. CDR1 and CDR2 from the germline V gene are MNHEY and SVGEGT. With V trimmed by 0 bases and J by 10 bases, 7 bases remained unmatched. This CDR3 is built from 15 residues. The CDR3: CASSYSFSRGGEQFF. DNA for the CDR3: TGTGCCAGCAGTTACTCTTTCTCGCGGGGGGGGGAGCAGTTCTTC.

The rearrangement joins TRBV2 to TRBJ1-2, with TRBD1 identical over 10 bases. The V and J ends lost 1 base and 14 bases, in that order; junction bases with no gene match: 7. CDR3 size: 13 residues. The germline V gene encodes CDR1 SNHLY and CDR2 FYNNEI. DNA for the CDR3: TGTGCCAGCAGTGAAGAGACAGGGGGCCTCCGGACCTTC. Protein sequence: CASSEETGGLRTF.

The V and J genes are TRBV20-1 and TRBJ1-4; 9 nucleotides agree with TRBD1. CDR1 is DFQATT and CDR2 is SNEGSKA in the germline V gene (reference sequence). The V gene end was trimmed by 5 bases and the J gene end by 7 bases; junction bases not matched to a gene: 8. There are 14 residues in the CDR3. The CDR3 nucleotides read TGCAGTGCTCCTAGTGGGACAGGGAGTGAAAAACTGTTTTTT. Its translation is CSAPSGTGSEKLFF.

This clonotype was seen repeatedly, ten times or more. This chain uses TRBV30 with TRBJ1-4, with D tentatively TRBD1 (6 bases). V lost 0 bases and J lost 8, with 10 bases in between. Germline lookup yields CDR1 GTSNPN and CDR2 SVGIG (reference sequence). The CDR3 is 13 residues long. The CDR3 spells CAWSVRGGEKLFF. CDR3 nucleotides: TGTGCCTGGAGTGTACGGGGGGGCGAAAAACTGTTTTTT.

This clonotype was seen at least ten times. The chain joins TRBV20-1 to TRBJ2-1; TRBD2 is a possible D gene (6 bases). Germline CDR1 reads DFQATT; CDR2 reads SNEGSKA (reference sequence). Trimming cost V 3 bases and J 0 bases, with 6 bases left between them. The CDR3 contains 13 residues. The CDR3 is CSASGSSYNEQFF. In DNA form, the CDR3 reads TGCAGTGCTAGCGGGAGCTCCTACAATGAGCAGTTCTTC.

This clonotype was recorded at least ten times. V usage is TRBV4-1 and J usage is TRBJ2-7; the match to TRBD1 covers 7 bases. CDR3 length: 17 amino acids. Losses at the gene ends were 0 bases for V and 2 bases for J; bases not matched to a gene: 10. Germline-derived CDR1 and CDR2 are MGHRA and YSYEKL. The CDR3: CASSQDGRQGLTYEQYF. The CDR3, as DNA: TGCGCCAGCAGCCAAGACGGCCGACAGGGCTTGACCTACGAGCAGTACTTC.

This clonotype was picked up a small number of times. The rearrangement joins TRBV5-1 to TRBJ2-2; TRBD2 matches 8 bases. CDR3 length: 16 residues. V was clipped by 0 bases and J by 0 bases; unmatched bases: 1. Germline assignment: CDR1 SGHRS and CDR2 YFSETQ. DNA of the CDR3: TGCGCCAGCAGCTTGGTAGCGGGACCGAACACCGGGGAGCTGTTTTTT. Translated: CASSLVAGPNTGELFF.

Only a few counts were recorded for this clonotype. The CDR3 reads CASKVEPESYEQYF. The CDR3 DNA follows: TGTGCCAGCAAGGTGGAGCCGGAATCCTACGAGCAGTACTTC. This sequence joins TRBV28 and TRBJ2-7, with D uncertain. V lost 7 bases and J 1 base, leaving 14 bases between the germline ends. CDR1 is MDHEN and CDR2 is SYDVKM in the germline V gene. There are 14 residues in the CDR3.

The chain carries TRBV28 and TRBJ2-3, with 9 positions matching TRBD1. This CDR3 has 16 amino acids. Germline assignment: CDR1 MDHEN and CDR2 SYDVKM. V shed 5 bases, J shed 9 bases, and the junction held 15 bases outside the gene matches. The CDR3 nucleotides are TGTGCCAGCAGTACTCGTGACAGGGGGGTAAGGGAAACGCAGTATTTT. As protein: CASSTRDRGVRETQYF.